The clone carrying this T cell receptor beta chain was detected many times. Its antigen is as yet unknown. The germline V and J ends were trimmed by 3 bases and 8 bases, with 13 bases remaining between them. Germline V gene sequence: CDR1 MGHRA, CDR2 YSYEKL. This CDR3 comprises 14 residues. The sample originates from a study of read filtering for tumor transcriptome and immune sequencing. Sampling of bone marrow took place during active disease in every patient. General observations from the study: Correlation between methods rose after single-read clonotypes were removed.

Molecular barcoded adaptors covering alpha/delta and beta/gamma chains were used on 400 to 450 ng RNA. TCRdb itself ran the reads through MiXCR, one entry per CDR3 protein. The sample has 75,000 to 90,000 distinct CDR3 sequences; approximately 13% are singletons. The chain is built from TRBV4-1 and TRBJ1-4; perhaps TRBD1 as D (6 bases). The sample taken for sequencing was a population of CD138-negative cells sorted from bone marrow. The TCR was taken from a donor aged 40 or over with multiple myeloma. The CDR3 loop reads CASSQIAGVEKLFF. In nucleotides, the CDR3 is TGCGCCAGCAGCCAGATCGCAGGGGTCGAAAAACTGTTTTTT.